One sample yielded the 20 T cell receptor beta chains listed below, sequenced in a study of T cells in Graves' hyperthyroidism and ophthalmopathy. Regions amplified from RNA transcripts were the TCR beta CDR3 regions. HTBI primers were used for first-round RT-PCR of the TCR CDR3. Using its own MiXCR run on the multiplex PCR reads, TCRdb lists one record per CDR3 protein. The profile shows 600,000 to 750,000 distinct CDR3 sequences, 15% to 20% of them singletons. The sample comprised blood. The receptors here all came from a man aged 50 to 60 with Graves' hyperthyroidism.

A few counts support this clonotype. The CDR3 bases are TGCGCCAGCAGCCCGACAGTCCTATGGGCTAACTATGGCTACACCTTC. As protein: CASSPTVLWANYGYTF. V gene TRBV4-1 combines with J gene TRBJ1-2; possible D gene TRBD1, 5 bases. The V end lost 4 bases, the J end lost 0 bases, and 15 bases lay between the germline ends. The CDR3 is 16 amino acids. Looked up from germline, CDR1 is MGHRA and CDR2 is YSYEKL.

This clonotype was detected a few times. The CDR3 is CASSRSGTANTGELFF. The CDR3 DNA is TGTGCCAGCTCAAGAAGCGGGACAGCAAACACCGGGGAGCTGTTTTTT. V usage is TRBV18 and J usage is TRBJ2-2; D may correspond to TRBD1 or TRBD2 (7 bases each). Trimming took 5 bases from V and 2 from J, leaving 15 bases between them. The CDR3 has 16 amino acids. Germline V gene lookup returns CDR1 KGHSH and CDR2 LQKENI.

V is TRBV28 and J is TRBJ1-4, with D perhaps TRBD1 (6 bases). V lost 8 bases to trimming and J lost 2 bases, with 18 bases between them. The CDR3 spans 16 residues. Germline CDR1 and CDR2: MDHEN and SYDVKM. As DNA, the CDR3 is TGTGCCAGCGTCTCCCCGAGAGGGGGTACTAATGAAAAACTGTTTTTT. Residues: CASVSPRGGTNEKLFF.

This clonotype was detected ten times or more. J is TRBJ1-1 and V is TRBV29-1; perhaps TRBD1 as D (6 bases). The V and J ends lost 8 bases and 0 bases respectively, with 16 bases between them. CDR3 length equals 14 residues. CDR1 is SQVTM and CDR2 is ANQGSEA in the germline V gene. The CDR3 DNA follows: TGCAGCTTTATGCGGACAGCCATGAACACTGAAGCTTTCTTT. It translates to CSFMRTAMNTEAFF.

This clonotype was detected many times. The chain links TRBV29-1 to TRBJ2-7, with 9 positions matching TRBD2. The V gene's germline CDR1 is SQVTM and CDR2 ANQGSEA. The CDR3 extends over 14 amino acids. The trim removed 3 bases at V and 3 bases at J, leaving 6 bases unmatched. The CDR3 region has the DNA TGCAGCGTTGACGGGCTAGCGGGGAACTACGAGCAGTACTTC. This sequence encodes CSVDGLAGNYEQYF.

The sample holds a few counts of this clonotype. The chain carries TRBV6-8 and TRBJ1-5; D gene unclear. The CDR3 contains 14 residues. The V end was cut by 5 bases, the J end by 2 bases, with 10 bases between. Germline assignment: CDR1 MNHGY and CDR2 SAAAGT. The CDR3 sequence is CASSSGFGNQPQHF. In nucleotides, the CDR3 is TGTGCCAGCAGTAGTGGGTTCGGCAATCAGCCCCAGCATTTT.

In DNA, the CDR3 is TGCAGTGCTAGAGGCCTCGCAGGGGGCTCCTACGAGCAGTACTTC. Translating it yields CSARGLAGGSYEQYF. The chain links TRBV20-1 to TRBJ2-7; 7 nucleotides agree with TRBD1. Germline V lookup: CDR1 DFQATT, CDR2 SNEGSKA (reference sequence). V was clipped by 1 base and J by 0 bases; unmatched bases: 6. The CDR3 loop spans 15 amino acids.

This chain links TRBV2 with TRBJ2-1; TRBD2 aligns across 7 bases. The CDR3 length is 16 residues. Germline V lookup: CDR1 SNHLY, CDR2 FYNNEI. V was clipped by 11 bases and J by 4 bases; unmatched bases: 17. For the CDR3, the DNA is TGTGCCGGCAACTTGGGGGGGGGGTGGGGGTACAATGAGCAGTTCTTC. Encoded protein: CAGNLGGGWGYNEQFF.

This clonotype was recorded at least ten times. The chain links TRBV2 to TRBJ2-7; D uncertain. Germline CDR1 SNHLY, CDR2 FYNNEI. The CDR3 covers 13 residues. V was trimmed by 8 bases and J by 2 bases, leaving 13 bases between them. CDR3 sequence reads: CASWEQTTYEQYF. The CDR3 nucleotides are TGTGCCAGCTGGGAACAAACGACCTACGAGCAGTACTTC.

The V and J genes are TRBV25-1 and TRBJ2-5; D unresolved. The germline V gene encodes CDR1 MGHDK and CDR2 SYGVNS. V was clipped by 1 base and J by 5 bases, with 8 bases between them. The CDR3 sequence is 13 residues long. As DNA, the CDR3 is TGTGCCAGCAGTGAATTAGATCGGGAGACCCAGTACTTC. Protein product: CASSELDRETQYF. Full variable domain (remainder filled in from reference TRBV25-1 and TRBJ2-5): EADIYQTPRYLVIGTGKKITLECSQTMGHDKMYWYQQDPGMELHLIHYSYGVNSTEKGDLSSESTVSRIRTEHFPLTLESARPSHTSQYLCASSELDRETQYFGPGTRLLVL.

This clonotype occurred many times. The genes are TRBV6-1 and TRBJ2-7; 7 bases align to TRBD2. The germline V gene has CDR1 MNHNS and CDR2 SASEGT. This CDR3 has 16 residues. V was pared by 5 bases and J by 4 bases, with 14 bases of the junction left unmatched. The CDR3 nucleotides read TGTGCCAGCAGTTCCGTAAGGGGCGGGAGAGGTTACGAGCAGTACTTC. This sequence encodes CASSSVRGGRGYEQYF.

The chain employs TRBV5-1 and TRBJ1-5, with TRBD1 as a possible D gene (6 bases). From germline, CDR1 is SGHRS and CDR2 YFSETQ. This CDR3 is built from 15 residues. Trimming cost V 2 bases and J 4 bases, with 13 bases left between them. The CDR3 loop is CASSFGTSLNQPQHF. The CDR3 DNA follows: TGCGCCAGCAGCTTCGGGACAAGCCTAAATCAGCCCCAGCATTTT.

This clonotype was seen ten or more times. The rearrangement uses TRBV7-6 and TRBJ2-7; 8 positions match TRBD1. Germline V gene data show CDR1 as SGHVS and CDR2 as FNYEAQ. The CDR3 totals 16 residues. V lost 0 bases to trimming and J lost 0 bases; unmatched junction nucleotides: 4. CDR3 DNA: TGTGCCAGCAGCTTAGCTGGGACAGGACGCTCCTACGAGCAGTACTTC. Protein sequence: CASSLAGTGRSYEQYF. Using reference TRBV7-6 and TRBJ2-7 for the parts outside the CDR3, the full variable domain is GAGVSQSPRYKVTKRGQDVALRCDPISGHVSLYWYRQALGQGPEFLTYFNYEAQQDKSGLPNDRFSAERPEGSISTLTIQRTEQRDSAMYRCASSLAGTGRSYEQYFGPGTRLTVT.

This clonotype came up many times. The CDR3: CASIAGGLNEQFF. CDR3 in DNA: TGTGCCAGCATCGCGGGAGGGCTCAATGAGCAGTTCTTC. This chain joins TRBV2 and TRBJ2-1, with 9 bases matching TRBD2. This CDR3 comprises 13 residues. J lost 6 bases, V lost 7 bases, and 4 bases had no gene match. From germline, CDR1 is SNHLY and CDR2 FYNNEI.

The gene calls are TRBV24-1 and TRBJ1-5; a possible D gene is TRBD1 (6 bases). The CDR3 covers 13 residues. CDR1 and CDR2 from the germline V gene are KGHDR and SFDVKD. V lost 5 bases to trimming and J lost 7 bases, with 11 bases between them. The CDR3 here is CATSGAGVQPQHF. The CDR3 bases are TGTGCCACCAGTGGGGCAGGGGTGCAGCCCCAGCATTTT.

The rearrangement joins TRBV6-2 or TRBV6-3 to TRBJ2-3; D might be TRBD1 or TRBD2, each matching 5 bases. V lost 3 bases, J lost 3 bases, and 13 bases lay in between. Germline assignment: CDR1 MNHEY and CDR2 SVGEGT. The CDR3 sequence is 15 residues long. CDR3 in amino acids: CASSYGESGTDTQYF. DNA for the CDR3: TGTGCCAGCAGTTATGGGGAGTCAGGGACAGATACGCAGTATTTT.

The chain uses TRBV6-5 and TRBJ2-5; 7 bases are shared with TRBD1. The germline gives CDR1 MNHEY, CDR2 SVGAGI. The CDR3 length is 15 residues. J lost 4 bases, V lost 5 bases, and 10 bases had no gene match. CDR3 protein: CASSPRQGLRETQYF. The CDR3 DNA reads TGTGCCAGCAGTCCTCGACAGGGTTTGAGAGAGACCCAGTACTTC.

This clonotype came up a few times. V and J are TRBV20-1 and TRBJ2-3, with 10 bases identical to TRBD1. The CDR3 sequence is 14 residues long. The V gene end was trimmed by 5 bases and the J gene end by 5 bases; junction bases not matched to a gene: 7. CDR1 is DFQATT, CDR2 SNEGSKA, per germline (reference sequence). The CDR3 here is CSAPRTGGEDTQYF. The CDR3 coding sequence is TGCAGTGCTCCGAGGACAGGGGGGGAAGATACGCAGTATTTT.

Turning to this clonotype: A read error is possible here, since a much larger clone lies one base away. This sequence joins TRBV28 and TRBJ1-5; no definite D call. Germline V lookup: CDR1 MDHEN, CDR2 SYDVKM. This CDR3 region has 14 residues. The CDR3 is CAGSSQLSNQPQHF. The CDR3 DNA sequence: TGTGCCGGCAGTTCGCAACTTAGCAATCAGCCCCAGCATTTT. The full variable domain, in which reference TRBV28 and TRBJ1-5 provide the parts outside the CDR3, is DVKVTQSSRYLVKRTGEKVFLECVQDMDHENMFWYRQDPGLGLRLIYFSYDVKMKEKGDIPEGYSVSREKKERFSLILESASTNQTSMYLCAGSSQLSNQPQHFGDGTRLSIL.

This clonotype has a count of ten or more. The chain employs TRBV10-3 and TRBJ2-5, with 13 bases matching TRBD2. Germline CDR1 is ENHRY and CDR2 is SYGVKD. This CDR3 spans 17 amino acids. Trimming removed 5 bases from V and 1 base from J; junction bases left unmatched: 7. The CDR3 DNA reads TGTGCCATCAGTTCGCGACGGACTAGCGGGAGCCAAGAGACCCAGTACTTC. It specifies CAISSRRTSGSQETQYF.